This TCR beta chain derives from a study of CD8+CD57+ T cells in acquired aplastic anemia. The wider study: The average for DNA from sorted CD4+ and CD8+ cells was roughly 3 ug.

Notes on this clonotype: Germline is not matched at one junction end, which may reflect a read error.

The use of genomic DNA as template underpinned the TCR beta VDJ and CDR3 profiling. TCRdb re-analysed the reads in MiXCR, keeping a single row per CDR3 protein. There are about 180,000 distinct CDR3 sequences in the sample; around 60% occur only once, and about 42% lies in the top ten. In germline, CDR1 is SNHLY, CDR2 FYNNEI. The CDR3 is 14 amino acids. Patients included in sequencing had previously demonstrated CD8+CD57+ cell expansion by flow cytometry. The sequence was obtained from a human donor with aplastic anemia. Sequenced sample: sorted CD4+, CD8+, or CD8+CD57+ T cells (not recorded which) from PBMCs. The chain is built from TRBV2 and TRBJ1-1; 10 bases match TRBD1. CDR3 region: CASSVRTGGTEAFF. The CDR3 DNA is TGCGCCAGCAGCGTAAGGACAGGGGGCACTGAAGCTTTCTTT.